Listed below are T cell receptor beta chains from one sample, sequenced in a study of radiation and T cells in renal cell carcinoma. The table came from immunoSEQ multiplex PCR; TCRdb's copy has only in-frame clones and leaves some out. The top ten hold around 17% of the sample, which has 130,000 to 150,000 clones, approximately 86% seen once. Source: blood, taken from a patient whose treatment included radiotherapy and nephrectomy. The receptors originated from a woman aged 45-65 years with renal cell carcinoma. Each CDR3 is given with its conserved first and last residue. The order of the fields is clone size, D gene, V gene, J gene, CDR3 protein, CDR3 DNA. The D gene is left open where the match is weak. Expanded clones get a size class; other rows say once, few or many, or leave the size out.

NA	TRBD1	TRBV25-1	TRBJ2-1	CASSYRTGGLSSNEQFF	TGTGCCAGCAGTTATCGGACAGGGGGCTTGTCTTCGAATGAGCAGTTCTTC
NA	TRBD1	TRBV9	TRBJ2-7	CASSVGPGQGTYEQYF	TGTGCCAGCAGCGTAGGTCCGGGACAGGGAACCTACGAGCAGTACTTC
NA	NA	TRBV7-9	TRBJ1-2	CASSKIQGHGYTF	TGTGCCAGCAGTAAAATCCAGGGACATGGCTACACCTTC
NA	NA	TRBV7-9	TRBJ2-7	CASSLFGGTYSTYEQYF	TGTGCCAGCAGCTTATTTGGCGGGACATACTCCACCTACGAGCAGTACTTC
NA	TRBD2	TRBV9	TRBJ2-1	CASSAQGLAGGYNKQFF	TGTGCCAGCAGCGCCCAAGGACTAGCGGGAGGATACAATAAGCAGTTCTTC
NA	NA	TRBV4-3	TRBJ2-3	CASSQEAGGTDTQYF	TGCGCCAGCAGCCAAGAAGCCGGGGGCACAGATACGCAGTATTTT
NA	NA	TRBV7-2	TRBJ1-6	CASRPTGALSPLHF	TGTGCCAGCAGGCCCACGGGGGCCCTATCACCCCTCCACTTT
NA	NA	TRBV19	TRBJ1-5	CASSIEGGNQPQHF	TGTGCCAGTAGTATAGAAGGCGGCAATCAGCCCCAGCATTTT
NA	TRBD1	TRBV5-4	TRBJ2-5	CASSRGDRDQETQYF	TGTGCCAGCAGCCGTGGGGACAGGGACCAAGAGACCCAGTACTTC
NA	NA	TRBV5-4	TRBJ1-1	CASSYPGGGVPFF	TGTGCCAGCAGCTACCCGGGGGGGGGTGTACCTTTCTTT
NA	TRBD1	TRBV6-5	TRBJ1-1	CASSSEGANSEAFF	TGTGCCAGCAGTTCGGAGGGGGCTAATTCTGAAGCTTTCTTT
once	TRBD2	TRBV4-1	TRBJ2-3	CASSPEGSGATDTQYF	TGCGCCAGCAGCCCAGAGGGCAGCGGGGCCACAGATACGCAGTATTTT
NA	TRBD1	TRBV5-1	TRBJ2-5	CASSFGTGPQETQYF	TGCGCCAGCAGCTTTGGGACAGGCCCTCAAGAGACCCAGTACTTC
few	TRBD1	TRBV4-1	TRBJ2-5	CASSQDRWPGGYF	TGCGCCAGCAGCCAAGATCGGTGGCCAGGGGGGTACTTC
NA	TRBD1	TRBV15	TRBJ2-1	CATSRGGTETEQFF	TGTGCCACCAGCAGAGGAGGGACAGAAACGGAGCAGTTCTTC
NA	TRBD1	TRBV19	TRBJ1-2	CASSMAGTAANGYTF	TGTGCCAGTAGTATGGCCGGGACAGCGGCGAATGGCTACACCTTC
NA	NA	TRBV7-3	TRBJ1-5	CASSLGDGQPQHF	TGTGCCAGCAGCTTAGGAGATGGTCAGCCCCAGCATTTT